This TCR beta chain was captured in a study of CXCR3-negative and CXCR3-positive naive CD8 T cells (dated by TCRdb to 2018 to 2020). A note on the overall study: In total, 130 million to 150 million TRB reads were obtained, which works out to roughly 1.5 +/- 0.3 million reads per library. Data from ten or so donors, pooled across two independent experiments, went into the diversity and physicochemical repertoire analyses. The TRBV-TRBJ cluster analysis covered naive subsets from several donors and memory cells from 3 donors.

For every CD8+ T cell subset, over 250,000 cells were flow-sorted straight into RLT lysis buffer, and each subset was sorted in triplicate. To exclude memory contaminants, naive CD8+ T cells were stringently defined as CD45RO-CCR7+CD27+CD95-. Peripheral blood mononuclear cells were isolated from buffy coats by standard density gradient centrifugation. A FACSAria III was used to flow-sort naive CD8+ T cells into CXCR3-negative and CXCR3-positive populations. An RNeasy Mini Kit was used to extract total RNA from the sorted cells. Points the paper makes about the study in general: TRB CDR3s from CXCR3-positive naive cells showed higher hydrophobicity (lower Kidera factor 4), lower energy, and higher strength and volume indices than CXCR3-negative naive cells. Naive CXCR3-negative and CXCR3-positive cells from the same donor showed similar TRBV-TRBJ usage, whereas memory cells showed distinct patterns. Freshly isolated PBMCs were used for most assays because CXCR3 expression went down partially after cryopreservation. Comparably high repertoire diversity was found in both naive subsets, whereas much lower repertoire diversity was found in memory CD8+ T cells. Because surface CD5, which is linked to self-reactivity in mice, was comparable between the naive subsets, TCR interaction strength was also inferred from TRB CDR3 physicochemical properties.

Sequenced using a NextSeq 550. The Human TCR Profiling Kit (MiLaboratory) was used to prepare UMI-labeled 5' RACE TRB cDNA libraries. The full amount of extracted RNA was used for cDNA synthesis, and the full amount of resulting cDNA was used for PCR amplification. Libraries were prepared in parallel with an identical number of PCR cycles. Per the authors' processing: MIGEC and MiXCR extracted about 53,000 +/- 10,000 unique UMI-labeled TRB cDNA molecules per library, requiring at least two reads per UMI. On average, each library contained about 40,000 +/- 10,000 functional in-frame TRB CDR3 nucleotide clonotypes without stop codons. Diversity metrics, including normalized Shannon-Wiener and Chao1, were computed in VDJtools after downsampling to 5000 UMI-labeled TRB molecules per sample. VDJtools was used to calculate clonotype-size-weighted physicochemical properties of the central five CDR3 residues, namely interaction energy, strength, volume and Kidera factor 4. TCRdb reanalyzed the reads, keeping one entry per CDR3 protein sequence and omitting DNA. The V and J calls shown here were made by TCRdb, not taken from the authors' results. This specimen's table enumerates about 60,000 distinct CDR3 sequences. The leading ten clones occupy under 0.55% of the sample.

There are 14 amino acids in the CDR3, from cysteine to phenylalanine inclusive. No DNA is listed. CDR1 is given as SEHNR and CDR2 as FQNEAQ, both from the germline V gene (reference sequence). A remark on this clonotype: The antigen it recognizes is unknown.

The clonotype comes from a human donor in good health. Some clones in this sample may be carry-over from other donors' samples. The chain is encoded by TRBV7-9 joined to TRBJ1-2. Sequenced sample: naive CXCR3+ CD8+ T cells from blood. According to the study, the label for this sample's cell subset or site signals: CD45RO-CCR7+CD27+CD95- naive CD8+ T cells expressing CXCR3 (TNR3+). The CDR3 protein: CASSLEPVMDGYTF.